One sample yielded the 15 T cell receptor beta chains listed below, sequenced in a study of shared clonotypes between healthy human individuals. Sequencing used immunoSEQ multiplex PCR; TCRdb keeps in-frame clones, though not all of them. The repertoire has 2 million to 3 million clones, approximately 93% of them found once; the top ten carry 0.35% to 0.45%. The sample consisted of naive CD4+ T cells from PBMCs. The subset: CD45RA+ positively selected. The receptors derive from a man aged 18 to 35 in good health. Some clones in this sample may be carry-over from other donors' samples.

This chain connects TRBV7-2 to TRBJ2-5; no reliable D call. The germline V gene has CDR1 SGHTA and CDR2 FQGNSA. V was cut by 2 bases and J by 1 base, with 11 bases left in between. The CDR3 is 15 amino acids. The CDR3 loop is CASSLFMASQETQYF. As DNA, the CDR3 is TGTGCCAGCAGCTTATTTATGGCTAGCCAAGAGACCCAGTACTTC.

The CDR3 sequence: CASSLRRRGGGGDEQYF. As DNA, the CDR3 is TGTGCCAGCAGCCTTCGGCGGAGAGGCGGGGGAGGCGACGAGCAGTACTTC. The chain has TRBV11-2 and TRBJ2-7, with TRBD2 matching 7 bases. The CDR3 is 17 amino acids. The V and J ends lost 5 bases and 5 bases, in that order; junction bases with no gene match: 18. CDR1 SGHAT and CDR2 FQNNGV come from the germline V gene.

The CDR3: CASSPTGTEETQYF. In DNA form, the CDR3 reads TGTGCCAGCAGTCCTACCGGGACTGAAGAGACCCAGTACTTC. The chain links TRBV27 to TRBJ2-5, with D perhaps matching TRBD2 (6 bases). The CDR3 extends over 14 amino acids. From germline, CDR1 is MNHEY and CDR2 SMNVEV (reference sequence). Trimming left V 5 bases short and J 3 bases short, with 13 bases between.

The chain joins TRBV13 to TRBJ2-7; D remains ambiguous. V lost 3 bases, J lost 0 bases, and 9 bases lay in between. The CDR3 runs to 14 residues. The V gene's germline CDR1 is PRHDT and CDR2 FYEKMQ (reference sequence). Here the CDR3 reads CASSLVWDSYEQYF. The CDR3, as DNA: TGTGCCAGCAGCTTGGTCTGGGACTCCTACGAGCAGTACTTC.

For this clone: The sample has other DNA sequences that encode this CDR3 too. The V call is TRBV11-2, the J call TRBJ2-1; 9 nucleotides agree with TRBD1. Looked up from germline, CDR1 is SGHAT and CDR2 is FQNNGV. This CDR3 has 15 residues. J was trimmed by 1 base and V by 5 bases; bases with no gene match: 3. DNA of the CDR3: TGTGCCAGCAGCCCAGGACAGGGGTCCTACAATGAGCAGTTCTTC. Translation: CASSPGQGSYNEQFF.

The chain carries TRBV7-8 and TRBJ2-2; TRBD1 matches 10 bases. Trimming took 4 bases from V and 6 from J; bases not matched to a gene: 8. The V gene's germline CDR1 is SGHVS and CDR2 FQNEAQ. The CDR3 length is 16 residues. CDR3 bases: TGTGCCAGCAGCTCGAAGGGACAGGGGTGGGCCGGGGAGCTGTTTTTT. Translating gives CASSSKGQGWAGELFF.

V and J are TRBV7-6 and TRBJ2-2, with D hard to call. The V end lost 4 bases, the J end lost 5 bases, and 17 bases lay between the germline ends. The germline V gene has CDR1 SGHVS and CDR2 FNYEAQ. The CDR3 loop spans 16 amino acids. The CDR3 region has the DNA TGTGCCAGCAGCTCAGAAACGAGGACCGTAACCGGGGAGCTGTTTTTT. Amino acids: CASSSETRTVTGELFF.

Remarks on this clone: Other nucleotide sequences from this sample produce the same CDR3. V and J are TRBV7-2 and TRBJ1-1; no clear D gene. Looked up from germline, CDR1 is SGHTA and CDR2 is FQGNSA. CDR3 length: 14 residues. V lost 1 base and J lost 0, with 6 bases in between. CDR3 sequence reads: CASSLGLLNTEAFF. Written as DNA, the CDR3 is TGTGCCAGCAGCTTAGGTTTGTTGAACACTGAAGCTTTCTTT.

The rearrangement uses TRBV28 and TRBJ2-5, with D possibly matching TRBD1 (6 bases). Germline V gene data show CDR1 as MDHEN and CDR2 as SYDVKM. The CDR3 runs 13 residues. V was shortened by 2 bases and J by 9 bases, with 13 bases between the two germline ends. The CDR3, as DNA: TGTGCCAGCAGTTTAATGGGCAGGGGATCCCAGTACTTC. This translates into CASSLMGRGSQYF.

Worth noting for this clone: This sample also contains other DNA sequences that code for the same CDR3. The V call is TRBV11-3, the J call TRBJ2-7; D remains unclear. Germline values: CDR1 SGHNT, CDR2 YENEEA. V was pared by 1 base and J by 5 bases, with 9 bases between. This CDR3 region has 13 residues. Here the CDR3 reads CASSLGPLDEQYF. CDR3 nucleotide sequence: TGTGCCAGCAGCTTAGGCCCCCTTGACGAGCAGTACTTC.

The V gene is TRBV14, the J gene TRBJ2-5; D gene uncertain. Trimming shortened V by 4 bases and J by 6 bases, and 12 bases separated the two germline ends. The germline gives CDR1 SGHDN, CDR2 FVKESK. The CDR3 loop spans 13 amino acids. CDR3 DNA sequence: TGTGCCAGCAGCCCCCGGACGGACCAGACCCAGTACTTC. As protein: CASSPRTDQTQYF.

The chain is built from TRBV28 and TRBJ1-3; possibly TRBD1 for D (5 bases). CDR1 and CDR2 (germline): MDHEN, SYDVKM. Trimming cost V 6 bases and J 1 base, with 10 bases left between them. The CDR3 is 14 amino acids. CDR3: CASRSGTSGNTIYF. The CDR3 DNA is TGTGCCAGCAGATCCGGGACTTCTGGAAACACCATATATTTT.

This sequence joins TRBV30 and TRBJ2-3, with 12 bases fitting TRBD2. CDR1 and CDR2 from the germline V gene are GTSNPN and SVGIG (reference sequence). V shed 5 bases, J shed 2 bases, and the junction held 5 bases outside the gene matches. The CDR3 is 15 residues long. DNA of the CDR3: TGTGCCTGGGGGGGGACTAGCGGGCTCACAGATACGCAGTATTTT. Translating gives CAWGGTSGLTDTQYF.

This chain connects TRBV11-2 to TRBJ1-2, with unresolved D. Germline-derived CDR1 and CDR2 are SGHAT and FQNNGV. The length of the CDR3 is 11 residues. Trimming cost V 8 bases and J 8 bases, with 12 bases left between them. The CDR3 coding sequence is TGTGCCAGCTCTTCCGGGCGCGGCTACACCTTC. It encodes CASSSGRGYTF.

The V and J genes are TRBV19 and TRBJ2-6; D ambiguous. The germline CDR1 and CDR2 sequences are LNHDA and SQIVND (reference sequence). CDR3 length: 14 amino acids. The V end was cut by 5 bases, the J end by 0 bases, with 5 bases between. The CDR3 nucleotides read TGTGCCAGTAGTGGGTACTCTGGGGCCAACGTCCTGACTTTC. Translation gives CASSGYSGANVLTF.